This T cell receptor beta chain was retrieved from a study of blood T cell repertoires in COVID-19. At the level of the study: T cells, B-cell-depleted T cells, or PBMCs provided the cDNA or gDNA that served as material.

Germline CDR1 reads MNHEY; CDR2 reads SVGEGT. V lost 5 bases and J lost 1, with 12 bases in between. This CDR3 has 15 amino acids. Profiled with immunoSEQ multiplex PCR; TCRdb holds only in-frame clones, not every one. Here the sample spans about 68,000 clones, roughly 85% being singletons. The sample was peripheral blood. The receptor was derived from a man in his forties or fifties with acute or convalescent COVID-19. The chain carries TRBV6-2 or TRBV6-3 and TRBJ2-1, with a tentative D call TRBD1 (6 bases). The CDR3 region has the DNA TGTGCCAGCAGTGACCAGGGGACATCCTACAATGAGCAGTTCTTC. Its protein is CASSDQGTSYNEQFF.